The entry below gives a single T cell receptor beta chain sequence along with its context. V shed 3 bases and J 5 bases; nucleotides not matched to a gene: 5. The germline gives CDR1 KGHSH, CDR2 LQKENI. The CDR3 runs to 14 residues. Repertoires were generated with immunoSEQ multiplex PCR, while TCRdb's copy carries only in-frame clones and drops some. This repertoire shows 100,000 to 120,000 clones, about 87% found once; its top ten account for roughly 15%. The data were obtained in a study of T cell responses to AZD1222 COVID-19 vaccine. Investigators merged groups given second doses at roughly 4 or roughly 12 weeks.

This TCR came from an adult who received the AZD1222 COVID-19 vaccine. The rearrangement joins TRBV18 to TRBJ2-7, with 9 bases matching TRBD1. The sample in question was peripheral blood, obtained 28 days after the second AZD1222 dose. As DNA, the CDR3 is TGTGCCAGCTCACCGGGACAGGGTACCCACGAGCAGTACTTC. It specifies CASSPGQGTHEQYF.